This T cell receptor beta chain came from a study of blood T cell repertoires in COVID-19. Looking at the study overall: Samples taken during acute and convalescent COVID-19 were collected in the United States, Italy and Spain. The analysed material was cDNA or gDNA that came from T cells, B-cell-depleted T cells, or PBMCs.

In the study's own analysis: Counts of nucleated cells, estimated from reference gene primer amplification, were obtained. Here immunoSEQ multiplex PCR was the method, and the copy in TCRdb shows in-frame clones only, minus some. V, J and clone size reflect that table, while D and trimming were determined from the DNA. The table lists approximately 100,000 clones, about 91% of them singletons. Trimming left V 7 bases short and J 1 base short, with 17 bases between. The CDR3 totals 15 residues. The V gene's germline CDR1 is SGHTS and CDR2 YDEGEE. The sequenced material came from peripheral blood. The V gene is TRBV5-8, the J gene TRBJ2-5; perhaps TRBD1 as D (5 bases). This receptor was identified in a man in his forties or fifties with acute or convalescent COVID-19. DNA for the CDR3: TGTGCCAGCCCACAGGCACCGGAAACCCAAGAGACCCAGTACTTC. Translating it yields CASPQAPETQETQYF.